The subject of this entry is one T cell receptor beta chain. Extractions gave at least 5.5 micrograms of total RNA per sample. Using a J-beta primer mix together with a sample-barcoded 5' primer, a second PCR was run for roughly 7 to 11 cycles. Using its own MiXCR run on the 5' RACE reads, TCRdb lists one record per CDR3 protein. This sample yields hundreds of thousands of distinct CDR3 sequences, of which roughly 50% are seen a single time; roughly 31% belongs to the top ten. These data are taken from a study of blood T cells in healthy people across ages. Losses at the gene ends were 4 bases for V and 0 bases for J; bases not matched to a gene: 7. CDR1 and CDR2 from the germline V gene are MNHNS and SASEGT. The CDR3 is 16 residues long.

Sequencing used blood. The rearrangement links TRBV6-1 to TRBJ2-7; 9 bases are shared with TRBD1. This clonotype was obtained from a woman aged 60-75 years in good health. The chain's CDR3 is CASSGWDRDLSYEQYF. DNA for the CDR3: TGTGCCAGCAGTGGATGGGACAGGGATCTCTCCTACGAGCAGTACTTC.